This TCR beta chain was sequenced in a study of cytomegalovirus exposure and HLA in healthy donors. Study-level findings and limits: Diagnosis of cytomegalovirus status made by the classifier reportedly showed high specificity and sensitivity. Overall, about 160 TCR beta chains were annotated as cytomegalovirus-associated. There were several of the most significant clusters that appeared linked to common viral pathogens in a later analysis.

This CDR3 has 15 residues. V lost 2 bases, J lost 8 bases, and 17 bases lay in between. The germline V gene encodes CDR1 SGHRS and CDR2 YFSETQ. On this clone: Its antigen is unknown.

Though nominally healthy at sampling, donors likely had unrecorded immune exposures. It was with 60 Vbeta and 13 Jbeta primers that the PCR ran. Repertoires were generated with immunoSEQ multiplex PCR, while TCRdb's copy carries only in-frame clones and drops some. Recorded here are about 88,000 clones; the top ten clones represent more than 5.5%. The receptor's source is a girl between 5 and 17 years old in good health and CMV-seropositive. The sample comprised PBMCs. V gene TRBV5-1 combines with J gene TRBJ2-1; tentative D call: TRBD1 (6 bases). The CDR3 region is CASSLGRGSWDEQFF. DNA of the CDR3: TGCGCCAGCAGCTTAGGCAGGGGATCGTGGGATGAGCAGTTCTTC.